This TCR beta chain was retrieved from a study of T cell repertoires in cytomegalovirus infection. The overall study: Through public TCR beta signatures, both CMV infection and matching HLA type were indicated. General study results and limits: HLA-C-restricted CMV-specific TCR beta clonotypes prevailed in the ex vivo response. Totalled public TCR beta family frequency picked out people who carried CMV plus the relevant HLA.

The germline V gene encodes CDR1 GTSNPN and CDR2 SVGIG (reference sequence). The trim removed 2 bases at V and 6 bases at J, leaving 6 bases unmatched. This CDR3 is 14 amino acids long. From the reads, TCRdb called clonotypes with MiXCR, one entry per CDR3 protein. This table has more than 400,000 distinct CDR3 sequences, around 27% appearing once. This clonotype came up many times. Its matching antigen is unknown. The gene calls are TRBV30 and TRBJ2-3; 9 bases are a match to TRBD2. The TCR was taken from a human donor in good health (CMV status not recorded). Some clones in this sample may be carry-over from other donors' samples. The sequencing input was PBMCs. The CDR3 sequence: CAWSLAGGPDTQYF. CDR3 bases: TGTGCCTGGAGTTTGGCGGGAGGGCCGGATACGCAGTATTTT.